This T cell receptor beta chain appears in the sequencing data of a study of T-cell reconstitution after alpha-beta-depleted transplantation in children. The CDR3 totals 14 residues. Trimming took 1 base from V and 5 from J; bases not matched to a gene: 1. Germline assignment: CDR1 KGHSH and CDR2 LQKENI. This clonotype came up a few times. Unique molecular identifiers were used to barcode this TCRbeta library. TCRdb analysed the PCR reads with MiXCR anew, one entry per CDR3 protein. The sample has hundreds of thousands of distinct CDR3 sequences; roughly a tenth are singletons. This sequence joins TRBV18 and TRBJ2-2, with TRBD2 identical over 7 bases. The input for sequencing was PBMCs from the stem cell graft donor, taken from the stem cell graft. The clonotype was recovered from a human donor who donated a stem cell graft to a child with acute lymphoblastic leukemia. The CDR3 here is CASSPLGGTGELFF. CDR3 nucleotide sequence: TGTGCCAGCTCACCACTCGGGGGGACCGGGGAGCTGTTTTTT.